In its sample, the clone carrying this T cell receptor (beta chain) was seen many times. Its antigen is not known. Amplification of TCR beta CDR3 regions used RNA transcripts. RT-PCR with HTBI primers came first, then second-round multiplex PCR. Via MiXCR, TCRdb re-called the multiplex PCR reads, giving one row per CDR3 protein. The table records approximately 500,000 distinct CDR3 sequences, around 15% of them present only once. The CDR3 runs to 11 residues. V lost 7 bases to trimming and J lost 6 bases, with 9 bases between them. Per germline, CDR1 MDHEN and CDR2 SYDVKM. This sample is part of a study of Graves' ophthalmopathy and Graves' hyperthyroidism. Study results and caveats: The authors also found most expanded thyroid clonotypes above 0.001 frequency in blood.

With a duration under 3 months, ophthalmopathy in the donors showed moderate-to-severe activity, CAS ≥3 and NOSPECS ≥4. PBMCs originated in approximately 9.2 ml of fresh peripheral blood. The receptor was isolated from a woman under 40 with Graves' ophthalmopathy. V is TRBV28 and J is TRBJ1-1; D is unresolved. The sequencing input was blood. The CDR3 nucleotides read TGTGCCAGCACCAGGAGGTCTGAAGCTTTCTTT. Amino acid sequence: CASTRRSEAFF.